This TCR beta chain is from a study of OX40 agonist ivuxolimab in advanced cancers. Study information: Participants averaged 60 years of age (range roughly 23 to 85) and were 75% to 90% male. The study's findings and limits: Clonal expansion was among the lowest in partial responders at 0.1-3.0 mg/kg, especially CD8+.

Repertoires were generated with immunoSEQ multiplex PCR, while TCRdb's copy carries only in-frame clones and drops some. The sample holds 80,000 or so clones; 70% to 90% are singletons and the top ten take roughly 8%. Comment on this clone: As yet, its antigen is unknown.

CDR1 and CDR2 (germline): SGHDN, FVKESK. This CDR3 spans 15 amino acids. Unmatched junction bases numbered 8, after V lost 3 bases and J lost 9 bases. Sequencing was performed on CD4+ or CD8+ T cells sorted from blood, taken in a trial of the OX40 agonist ivuxolimab. The chain combines TRBV14 with TRBJ1-6; 7 nucleotides align to TRBD1. This sequence was found in an adult with an advanced solid tumor such as melanoma, head and neck, liver or kidney cancer. The DNA of the CDR3 is TGTGCCAGCAGCCAGTATGGGACAGAATCTTCACCCCTCCACTTT. Translation: CASSQYGTESSPLHF.